A single T cell receptor beta chain is shown here with its context. What it recognizes is unknown. 60 Vbeta and 13 Jbeta primers were used in PCR. The data were produced by immunoSEQ multiplex PCR, yet TCRdb's version contains in-frame clones alone and is incomplete. Of more than 150,000 clones in the sample, around 80% were seen once. J gave up 7 bases and V 5 bases, and 10 bases lay outside the gene matches. Per the germline V gene, CDR1 is MRHNA and CDR2 is SNTAGT. This CDR3 is 15 amino acids long. This entry comes from a study of cytomegalovirus exposure and HLA in healthy donors. Study summary: The Caucasian-associated ancestry cluster contained around four fifths of the approximately 400 genotyped donors.

Study-level results: Common viral pathogens seemed to be connected with several of the most significant clusters, according to a later analysis.

The rearrangement uses TRBV6-4 and TRBJ2-1; TRBD2 agrees at 8 bases. This receptor was taken from a woman under 40 in good health and CMV-seronegative. Sequencing was carried out using PBMCs. The CDR3, as DNA: TGTGCCAGCAGTTTCTCCGGGAGGGGTGGGAATGAGCAGTTCTTC. It is translated as CASSFSGRGGNEQFF.